These T cell receptor beta chains were read from a single sample in a study of cytomegalovirus exposure and HLA in healthy donors. Clones were sequenced by immunoSEQ multiplex PCR, and TCRdb holds only the in-frame ones, with some missing. The table includes 150,000 or so clones, more than 60% detected once. Sequenced sample: PBMCs. The receptor source for this set is a middle-aged man in good health and CMV-seropositive. The CDR3 runs from the conserved cysteine through the conserved F or W. The order of the fields is D gene, J gene, V gene, clone size, CDR3 protein, CDR3 DNA. A D gene is named only where the DNA matches it firmly. Size is stated for part of the rows, as once, few or many counts, or as a class when the clone is expanded.

d_gene: TRBD1; j_gene: TRBJ1-3; v_gene: TRBV18; abundance: NA; CDR3aa: CASSQSQGANTIYF; CDR3nt: TGTGCCAGCTCACAATCCCAGGGGGCGAACACCATATATTTT
d_gene: NA; j_gene: TRBJ2-3; v_gene: TRBV6-1; abundance: few; CDR3aa: CASSEDRVTDTQYF; CDR3nt: TGTGCCAGCAGTGAAGACAGGGTCACAGATACGCAGTATTTT
d_gene: TRBD1; j_gene: TRBJ2-7; v_gene: TRBV5-1; abundance: NA; CDR3aa: CASSWDRDEQYF; CDR3nt: TGCGCCAGCAGCTGGGACAGAGACGAGCAGTACTTC
d_gene: NA; j_gene: TRBJ2-5; v_gene: TRBV28; abundance: NA; CDR3aa: CASQNSETQYF; CDR3nt: TGTGCCAGCCAAAACTCGGAGACCCAGTACTTC
d_gene: NA; j_gene: TRBJ2-7; v_gene: TRBV6-1; abundance: once; CDR3aa: CASAEGAGDSYEQYF; CDR3nt: TGTGCCAGCGCGGAGGGGGCCGGGGATTCCTACGAGCAGTACTTC
d_gene: NA; j_gene: TRBJ2-7; v_gene: TRBV6-6; abundance: NA; CDR3aa: CASRRAEQYEQYF; CDR3nt: TGTGCCAGCAGGAGGGCAGAGCAATACGAGCAGTACTTC
d_gene: TRBD2; j_gene: TRBJ2-2; v_gene: TRBV27; abundance: few; CDR3aa: CASSSRLAGEGAGELFF; CDR3nt: TGTGCCAGCAGTTCAAGACTAGCGGGAGAGGGAGCCGGGGAGCTGTTTTTT
d_gene: TRBD1; j_gene: TRBJ1-2; v_gene: TRBV19; abundance: NA; CDR3aa: CASSLQGAVWGYGYTF; CDR3nt: TGTGCCAGTAGTCTACAGGGGGCGGTCTGGGGATATGGCTACACCTTC
d_gene: TRBD1; j_gene: TRBJ2-5; v_gene: TRBV27; abundance: NA; CDR3aa: CASRDRGKETQYF; CDR3nt: TGTGCCAGCAGAGACAGGGGGAAAGAGACCCAGTACTTC
d_gene: NA; j_gene: TRBJ2-1; v_gene: TRBV5-6; abundance: NA; CDR3aa: CASSRRGCQFF; CDR3nt: TGTGCCAGCAGCCGCCGGGGGTGTCAGTTCTTC
d_gene: TRBD2; j_gene: TRBJ2-5; v_gene: TRBV2; abundance: NA; CDR3aa: CASTRLAGETQYF; CDR3nt: TGTGCCAGCACACGACTAGCTGGAGAGACCCAGTACTTC
d_gene: TRBD2; j_gene: TRBJ2-7; v_gene: TRBV7-6; abundance: NA; CDR3aa: CASSPSGASYEQYF; CDR3nt: TGTGCCAGCAGCCCTAGCGGGGCTTCCTACGAGCAGTACTTC
d_gene: NA; j_gene: TRBJ2-2; v_gene: TRBV13; abundance: once; CDR3aa: CASSLVTPGANTGELFF; CDR3nt: TGTGCCAGCAGCTTAGTGACTCCAGGGGCAAACACCGGGGAGCTGTTTTTT
d_gene: NA; j_gene: TRBJ1-1; v_gene: TRBV5-4; abundance: NA; CDR3aa: CASSRTAMNTEAFF; CDR3nt: TGTGCCAGCAGCCGGACAGCTATGAACACTGAAGCTTTCTTT
d_gene: NA; j_gene: TRBJ1-3; v_gene: TRBV7-6; abundance: NA; CDR3aa: CASSLNRASGNTIYF; CDR3nt: TGTGCCAGCAGCTTGAACAGGGCATCTGGAAACACCATATATTTT
d_gene: NA; j_gene: TRBJ1-3; v_gene: TRBV27; abundance: NA; CDR3aa: CASSSVPSGNTIYF; CDR3nt: TGTGCCAGCAGTTCGGTCCCCTCTGGAAACACCATATATTTT
d_gene: TRBD2; j_gene: TRBJ2-5; v_gene: TRBV4-2; abundance: NA; CDR3aa: CASSQDVGRSRGETQYF; CDR3nt: TGTGCCAGCAGCCAAGATGTCGGGAGGTCCCGTGGGGAGACCCAGTACTTC
d_gene: TRBD2; j_gene: TRBJ2-7; v_gene: TRBV10-3; abundance: NA; CDR3aa: CAISERFRREGQEYEQYF; CDR3nt: TGTGCCATCAGTGAGAGGTTTCGGCGGGAGGGCCAGGAGTACGAGCAGTACTTC
d_gene: TRBD2; j_gene: TRBJ2-5; v_gene: TRBV5-1; abundance: few; CDR3aa: CASSLESGGGTQYF; CDR3nt: TGTGCCAGCAGCTTGGAATCCGGGGGGGGGACCCAGTACTTC
d_gene: TRBD1; j_gene: TRBJ2-7; v_gene: TRBV7-8; abundance: NA; CDR3aa: CASSLRTGRTYEQYF; CDR3nt: TGTGCCAGCAGCCTAAGGACAGGGCGAACCTACGAGCAGTACTTC
d_gene: TRBD2; j_gene: TRBJ2-3; v_gene: TRBV15; abundance: NA; CDR3aa: CATSSGASGRVYTQYF; CDR3nt: TGTGCCACCAGCAGTGGAGCTAGCGGGAGGGTGTATACGCAGTATTTT
d_gene: TRBD1; j_gene: TRBJ2-7; v_gene: TRBV5-8; abundance: NA; CDR3aa: CASSVGTGIYEQYF; CDR3nt: TGTGCCAGCAGCGTAGGGACAGGGATCTACGAGCAGTACTTC
d_gene: TRBD2; j_gene: TRBJ2-1; v_gene: TRBV7-2; abundance: NA; CDR3aa: CASSPRGVWNEQFF; CDR3nt: TGTGCCAGCAGCCCCCGGGGGGTCTGGAATGAGCAGTTCTTC
d_gene: NA; j_gene: TRBJ1-3; v_gene: TRBV7-6; abundance: NA; CDR3aa: CASSLAAVDTIYF; CDR3nt: TGTGCCAGCAGCTTAGCGGCGGTGGACACCATATATTTT
d_gene: NA; j_gene: TRBJ2-1; v_gene: TRBV20-1; abundance: few; CDR3aa: CSARVLEQFF; CDR3nt: TGCAGTGCTAGAGTTCTAGAGCAGTTCTTC
d_gene: TRBD2; j_gene: TRBJ2-7; v_gene: TRBV11-2; abundance: NA; CDR3aa: CASSRTSGAYEQYF; CDR3nt: TGTGCCAGCAGCCGGACTAGCGGTGCCTACGAGCAGTACTTC
d_gene: TRBD2; j_gene: TRBJ2-4; v_gene: TRBV4-2; abundance: NA; CDR3aa: CASSQGRAGGDRGNIQYF; CDR3nt: TGTGCCAGCAGCCAAGGGAGAGCGGGAGGCGACCGGGGAAACATTCAGTACTTC